The 9 T cell receptor beta chains given below trace back to one sample, sequenced in a study of blood T cell repertoires in COVID-19. Produced via immunoSEQ multiplex PCR; TCRdb's table is partial and in-frame only. The data show over 150,000 clones, approximately 82% seen once. The specimen was peripheral blood. The receptor source for this set is a human donor with acute or convalescent COVID-19. The donor label of this sample is uncertain.

This clone was observed a few times. The J gene is TRBJ1-2, the V gene TRBV6-6, with 8 bases identical to TRBD1. The CDR3 consists of 13 residues. Germline V gene lookup returns CDR1 MNHNY and CDR2 SVGAGI (reference sequence). V dropped 8 bases and J dropped 7; count of bases not matched to a gene: 9. The CDR3 protein is CASDSRGRGGYTF. The CDR3 bases are TGTGCCAGCGACTCCAGGGGGCGGGGTGGCTACACCTTC.

The V call is TRBV19, the J call TRBJ2-7; 7 positions match TRBD1. CDR1 is LNHDA and CDR2 is SQIVND in the germline V gene (reference sequence). The CDR3 covers 14 residues. J gave up 3 bases and V 0 bases, and 2 bases lay outside the gene matches. In DNA form, the CDR3 reads TGTGCCAGTAGTATAGACGGGGACAGCTACGAGCAGTACTTC. This sequence encodes CASSIDGDSYEQYF.

The chain couples TRBV5-6 to TRBJ1-1; 7 bases fit TRBD1. CDR3 length: 16 amino acids. V dropped 4 bases and J dropped 4; count of bases not matched to a gene: 13. Looked up from germline, CDR1 is SGHDT and CDR2 is YYEEEE. CDR3 in DNA: TGTGCCAGCAGCCCTAGGGGGCTCCTCCTAGGCACTGAAGCTTTCTTT. Its protein is CASSPRGLLLGTEAFF.

This clone was picked up a small number of times. CDR3 sequence: CASSKTGLAGGGQYF. The CDR3 DNA reads TGCGCCAGCAGCAAAACAGGACTAGCGGGAGGTGGGCAGTACTTC. The chain has TRBV5-1 and TRBJ2-7; 14 bases fit TRBD2. Trimming at V came to 4 bases and at J to 9 bases, leaving 9 bases not matched to a gene. CDR3 length equals 15 residues. Germline V CDR1 and CDR2: SGHRS, YFSETQ.

This clone was counted a few times. This rearrangement joins TRBV10-3 to TRBJ2-2; the match to TRBD2 covers 11 bases. Germline values: CDR1 ENHRY, CDR2 SYGVKD. The CDR3 sequence is 18 residues long. V lost 4 bases, J lost 5 bases, and 12 bases stayed unmatched. The CDR3 DNA is TGTGCCATCAGTGGGACTAGCGGGTTTCTGGGAGTGACCGGGGAGCTGTTTTTT. Encoded protein: CAISGTSGFLGVTGELFF.

This clone was recorded a few times. This chain joins TRBV6-5 and TRBJ2-7; 7 bases are a match to TRBD2. The CDR3 has 15 residues. Trimming removed 0 bases from V and 2 bases from J; junction bases left unmatched: 4. The germline gives CDR1 MNHEY, CDR2 SVGAGI. This CDR3 reads CASSYSNSGAYEQYF. CDR3 DNA sequence: TGTGCCAGCAGTTACTCGAACAGCGGGGCCTACGAGCAGTACTTC.

This clone came up a few times. The rearrangement links TRBV7-2 to TRBJ2-1; D remains ambiguous. Germline assignment: CDR1 SGHTA and CDR2 FQGNSA. The germline V and J ends were trimmed by 5 bases and 9 bases, with 23 bases remaining between them. The CDR3 spans 16 residues. CDR3 in DNA: TGTGCCAGCAGCCAACACGCCTCCCGGGTTCTAAGTGAGCAGTTCTTC. Translation: CASSQHASRVLSEQFF.

The chain uses TRBV3-1 (or the pseudogene TRBV3-2) and TRBJ1-2; perhaps TRBD1 as D (5 bases). The V gene's germline CDR1 is LGHDT and CDR2 YNNKEL (reference sequence). The V gene lost 4 bases and the J gene lost 0 bases, with 9 bases spanning the gap. The CDR3 covers 14 residues. This CDR3 is CASSPGGANYGYTF. The CDR3 region has the DNA TGTGCCAGCAGCCCCGGGGGGGCTAACTATGGCTACACCTTC.

DNA for the CDR3: TGCGCCAGCAGCCGGGGACAGGGAGCCTTAGGCTATGGCTACACCTTC. This encodes CASSRGQGALGYGYTF. The chain links TRBV4-1 to TRBJ1-2; 9 bases map to TRBD1. Trimming removed 4 bases from V and 4 bases from J; junction bases left unmatched: 10. The CDR3 totals 16 residues. CDR1 MGHRA and CDR2 YSYEKL come from the germline V gene.